This T cell receptor (beta chain) was retrieved from a study of T-cell memory formation after mild COVID-19. The wider study: TCR clusters largely stayed donor specific. Study outcomes and limitations: Clones contracting across day 15 to 85 had a balanced CD4/CD8 profile; later expanding clones leaned CD4+.

There are 16 residues in the CDR3. V lost 6 bases to trimming and J lost 5 bases; unmatched junction nucleotides: 8. From germline, CDR1 is LGHNA and CDR2 YSLEER. As for this clonotype: What it binds is unknown.

5'RACE with constant-segment primers yielded barcoded, UMI-tagged TCR alpha and TCR beta cDNA libraries. TCRdb ran MiXCR on the 5' RACE reads and lists one entry per CDR3 protein. The sample contains about 390,000 distinct CDR3 sequences, around 20% of which appear only once. The rearrangement uses TRBV4-3 and TRBJ2-2, with 11 positions matching TRBD1. This clonotype was sampled from an adult woman who had mild COVID-19 (a few samples of this study predate the infection). Cell type and time point are not known. The sequencing input was PBMCs or a T cell subset sorted from them (not recorded which). The DNA of the CDR3 is TGCGCCAGCAGGGACAGGGGGCTATTAGGAACCGGGGAGCTGTTTTTT. This encodes CASRDRGLLGTGELFF.